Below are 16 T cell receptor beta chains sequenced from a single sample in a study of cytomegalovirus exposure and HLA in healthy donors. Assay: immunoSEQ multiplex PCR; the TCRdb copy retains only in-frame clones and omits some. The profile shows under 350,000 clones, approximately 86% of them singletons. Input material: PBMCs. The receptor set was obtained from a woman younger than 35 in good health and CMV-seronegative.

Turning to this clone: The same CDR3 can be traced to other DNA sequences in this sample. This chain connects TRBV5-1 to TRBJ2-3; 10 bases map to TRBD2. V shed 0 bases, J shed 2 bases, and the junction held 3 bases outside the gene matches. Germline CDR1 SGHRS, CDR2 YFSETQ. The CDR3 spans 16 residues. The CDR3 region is CASSLGTSGTTDTQYF. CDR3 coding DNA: TGCGCCAGCAGCTTGGGGACTAGCGGAACCACAGATACGCAGTATTTT.

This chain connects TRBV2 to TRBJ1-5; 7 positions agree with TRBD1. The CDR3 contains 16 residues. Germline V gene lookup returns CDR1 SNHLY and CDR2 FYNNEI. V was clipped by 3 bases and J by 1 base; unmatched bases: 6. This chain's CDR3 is CASSESTGVSNQPQHF. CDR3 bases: TGTGCCAGCAGTGAGAGTACAGGGGTCAGCAATCAGCCCCAGCATTTT.

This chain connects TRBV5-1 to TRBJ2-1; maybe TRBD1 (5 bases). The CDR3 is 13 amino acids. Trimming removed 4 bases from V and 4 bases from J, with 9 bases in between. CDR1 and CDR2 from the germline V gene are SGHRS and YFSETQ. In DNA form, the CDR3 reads TGCGCCAGCAGCCCAAGACAGTACAATGAGCAGTTCTTC. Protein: CASSPRQYNEQFF.

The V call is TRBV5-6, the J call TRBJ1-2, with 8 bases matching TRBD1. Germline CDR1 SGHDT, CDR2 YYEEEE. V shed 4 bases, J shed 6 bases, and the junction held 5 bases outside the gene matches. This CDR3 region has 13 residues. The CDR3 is CASSLTGDDGYTF. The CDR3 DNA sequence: TGTGCCAGCAGCCTGACAGGGGACGATGGCTACACCTTC. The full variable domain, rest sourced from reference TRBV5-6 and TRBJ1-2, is DAGVTQSPTHLIKTRGQQVTLRCSPKSGHDTVSWYQQALGQGPQFIFQYYEEEERQRGNFPDRFSGHQFPNYSSELNVNALLLGDSALYLCASSLTGDDGYTFGSGTRLTVV.

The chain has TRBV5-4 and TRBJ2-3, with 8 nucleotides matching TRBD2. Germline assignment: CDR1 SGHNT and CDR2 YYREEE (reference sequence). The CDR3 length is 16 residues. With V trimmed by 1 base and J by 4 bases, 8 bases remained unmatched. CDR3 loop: CASSLYVSGSPDTQYF. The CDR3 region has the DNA TGTGCCAGCAGCTTGTACGTCAGCGGGAGCCCAGATACGCAGTATTTT.

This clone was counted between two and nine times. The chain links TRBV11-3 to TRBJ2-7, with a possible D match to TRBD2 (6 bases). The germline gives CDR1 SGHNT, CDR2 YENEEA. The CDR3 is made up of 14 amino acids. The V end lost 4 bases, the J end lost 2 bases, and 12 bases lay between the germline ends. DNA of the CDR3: TGTGCCAGCAGCTCGCGGGGCGGCCCCTACGAGCAGTACTTC. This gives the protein CASSSRGGPYEQYF. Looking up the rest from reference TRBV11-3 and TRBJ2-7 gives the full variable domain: EAGVVQSPRYKIIEKKQPVAFWCNPISGHNTLYWYLQNLGQGPELLIRYENEEAVDDSQLPKDRFSAERLKGVDSTLKIQPAELGDSAVYLCASSSRGGPYEQYFGPGTRLTVT.

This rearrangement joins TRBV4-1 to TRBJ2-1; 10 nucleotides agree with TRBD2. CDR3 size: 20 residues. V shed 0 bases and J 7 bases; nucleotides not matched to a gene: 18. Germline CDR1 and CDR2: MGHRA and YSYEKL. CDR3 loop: CASSQDDRAGGPSSGNEQFF. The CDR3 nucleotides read TGCGCCAGCAGCCAAGATGATCGAGCGGGAGGGCCTTCTTCGGGTAATGAGCAGTTCTTC.

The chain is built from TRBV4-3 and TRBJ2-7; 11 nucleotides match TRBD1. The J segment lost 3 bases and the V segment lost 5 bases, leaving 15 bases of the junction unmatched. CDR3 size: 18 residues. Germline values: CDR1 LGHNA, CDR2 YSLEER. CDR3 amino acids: CASSTRTGGTSYLYEQYF. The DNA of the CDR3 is TGCGCCAGCAGCACCCGGACAGGGGGCACATCCTACCTCTACGAGCAGTACTTC.

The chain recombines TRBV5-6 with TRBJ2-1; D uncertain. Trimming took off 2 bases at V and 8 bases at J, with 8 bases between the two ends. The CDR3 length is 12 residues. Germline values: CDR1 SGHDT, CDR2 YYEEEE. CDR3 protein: CASSFRQDEQFF. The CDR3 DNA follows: TGTGCCAGCAGCTTCCGGCAGGATGAGCAGTTCTTC.

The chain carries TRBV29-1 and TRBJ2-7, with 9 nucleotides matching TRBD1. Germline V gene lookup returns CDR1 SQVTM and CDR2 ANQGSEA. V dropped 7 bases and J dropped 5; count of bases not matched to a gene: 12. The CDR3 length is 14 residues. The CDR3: CSAAPGQGSNEQYF. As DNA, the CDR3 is TGCAGCGCCGCACCCGGACAGGGGTCCAACGAGCAGTACTTC.

This CDR3 reads CASSRDRDLYGYTF. The CDR3 bases are TGTGCCAGCAGCCGGGACAGGGACCTTTATGGCTACACCTTC. The chain carries TRBV6-1 and TRBJ1-2, with TRBD1 identical over 9 bases. The V gene's germline CDR1 is MNHNS and CDR2 SASEGT. The CDR3 runs to 14 residues. The J segment lost 5 bases and the V segment lost 6 bases, leaving 7 bases of the junction unmatched.

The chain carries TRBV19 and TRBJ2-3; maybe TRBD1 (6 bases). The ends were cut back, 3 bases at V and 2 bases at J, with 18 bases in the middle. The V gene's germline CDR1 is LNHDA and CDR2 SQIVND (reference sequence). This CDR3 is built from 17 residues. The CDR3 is CASSMGQGDPFTDTQYF. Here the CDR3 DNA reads TGTGCCAGTAGTATGGGACAAGGGGACCCATTCACAGATACGCAGTATTTT.

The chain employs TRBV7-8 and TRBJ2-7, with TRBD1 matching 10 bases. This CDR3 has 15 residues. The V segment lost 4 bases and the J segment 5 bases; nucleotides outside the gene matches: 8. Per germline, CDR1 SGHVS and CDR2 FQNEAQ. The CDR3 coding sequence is TGTGCCAGCAGCTCACCGGACAGGGGGGACGACGAGCAGTACTTC. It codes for CASSSPDRGDDEQYF.

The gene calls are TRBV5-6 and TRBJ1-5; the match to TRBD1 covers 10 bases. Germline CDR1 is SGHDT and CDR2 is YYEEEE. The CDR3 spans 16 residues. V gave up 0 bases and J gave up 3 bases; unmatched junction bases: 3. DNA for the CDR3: TGTGCCAGCAGCTTGGGGGGACAGGGGCTCAATCAGCCCCAGCATTTT. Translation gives CASSLGGQGLNQPQHF.

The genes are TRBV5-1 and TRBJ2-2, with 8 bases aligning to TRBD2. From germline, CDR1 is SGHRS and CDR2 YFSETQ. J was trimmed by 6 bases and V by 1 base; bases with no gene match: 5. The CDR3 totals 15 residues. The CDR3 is CASSLSREGAGELFF. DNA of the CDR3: TGCGCCAGCAGCTTGTCACGGGAGGGTGCCGGGGAGCTGTTTTTT. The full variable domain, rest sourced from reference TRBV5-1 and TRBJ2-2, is KAGVTQTPRYLIKTRGQQVTLSCSPISGHRSVSWYQQTPGQGLQFLFEYFSETQRNKGNFPGRFSGRQFSNSRSEMNVSTLELGDSALYLCASSLSREGAGELFFGEGSRLTVL.

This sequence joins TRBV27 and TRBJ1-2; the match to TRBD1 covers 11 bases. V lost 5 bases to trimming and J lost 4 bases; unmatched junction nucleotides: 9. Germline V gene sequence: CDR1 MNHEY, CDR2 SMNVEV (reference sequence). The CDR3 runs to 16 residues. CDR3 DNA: TGTGCCAGCAGTCCAGGACAGGGGGCTTTGACCTATGGCTACACCTTC. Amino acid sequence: CASSPGQGALTYGYTF.